This note documents a single TCR beta chain sequence. This entry comes from a study of PD-L1 blockade in urothelial cancer. Time point: pretreatment peripheral blood. The CDR3 is 13 amino acids. Trimming stripped 6 bases from V and 4 bases from J, with 10 bases between. Germline CDR1 MDHEN, CDR2 SYDVKM. TCR analog templates of synthetic origin were spiked into each PCR. Method: immunoSEQ multiplex PCR; TCRdb's copy keeps in-frame clones and lacks some. Here the sample spans approximately 79,000 clones, 70% to 90% being singletons. The receptor's source is a man aged 35-49 years with urothelial cancer. The input for sequencing was PBMCs, taken around atezolizumab (anti-PD-L1) treatment. This chain connects TRBV28 to TRBJ1-5; D ambiguous. CDR3 sequence reads: CASSTSLNQPQHF. CDR3 in DNA: TGTGCCAGCAGCACCTCTCTAAATCAGCCCCAGCATTTT.